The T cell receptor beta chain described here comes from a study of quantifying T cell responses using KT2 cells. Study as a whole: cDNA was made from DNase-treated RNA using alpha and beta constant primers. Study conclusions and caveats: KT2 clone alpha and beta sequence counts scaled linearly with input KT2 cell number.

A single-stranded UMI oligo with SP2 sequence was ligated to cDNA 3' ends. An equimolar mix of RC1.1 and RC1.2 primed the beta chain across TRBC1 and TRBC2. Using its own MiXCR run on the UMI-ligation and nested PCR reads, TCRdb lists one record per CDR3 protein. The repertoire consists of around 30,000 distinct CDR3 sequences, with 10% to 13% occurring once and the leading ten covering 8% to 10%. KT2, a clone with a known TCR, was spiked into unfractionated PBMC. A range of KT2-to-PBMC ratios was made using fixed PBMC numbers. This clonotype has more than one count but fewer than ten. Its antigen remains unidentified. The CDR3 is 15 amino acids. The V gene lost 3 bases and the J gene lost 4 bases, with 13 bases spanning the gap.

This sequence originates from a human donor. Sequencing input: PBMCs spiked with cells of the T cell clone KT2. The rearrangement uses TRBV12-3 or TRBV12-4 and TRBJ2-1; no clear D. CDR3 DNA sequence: TGTGCCAGCAGTTTCGTGGTGGCGAGATACAATGAGCAGTTCTTC. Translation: CASSFVVARYNEQFF.